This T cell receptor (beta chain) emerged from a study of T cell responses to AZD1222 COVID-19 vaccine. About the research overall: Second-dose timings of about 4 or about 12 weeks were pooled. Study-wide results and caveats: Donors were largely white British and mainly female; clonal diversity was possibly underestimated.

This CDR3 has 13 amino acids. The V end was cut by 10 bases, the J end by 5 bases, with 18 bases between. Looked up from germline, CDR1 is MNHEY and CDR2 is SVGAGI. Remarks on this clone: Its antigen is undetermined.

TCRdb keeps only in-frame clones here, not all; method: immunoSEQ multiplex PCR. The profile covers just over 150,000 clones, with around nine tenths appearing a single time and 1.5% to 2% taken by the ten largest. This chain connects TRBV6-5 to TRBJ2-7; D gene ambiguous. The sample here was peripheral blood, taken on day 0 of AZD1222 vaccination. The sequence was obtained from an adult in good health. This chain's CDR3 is CAIRRLGSHEQYF. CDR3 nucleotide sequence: TGTGCCATCCGGCGCCTGGGCAGCCACGAGCAGTACTTC.